Below, 27 T cell receptor beta chains from the same sample are listed, as sequenced in a study of blood T cells in healthy people across ages. Together with a sample-barcoded 5' primer, a J-beta primer mix was included in a second PCR lasting about 7 to 11 cycles. Each CDR3 protein is one row after TCRdb ran MiXCR on the 5' RACE reads. The sample includes more than 1.4 million distinct CDR3 sequences, approximately 42% of them seen just once. The specimen sequenced was blood. These receptors were collected from a woman younger than 30 in good health.

This chain links TRBV6-1 with TRBJ1-5; maybe TRBD1 (5 bases). V gave up 0 bases and J gave up 7 bases, with 7 bases separating them. This CDR3 comprises 13 residues. Germline CDR1 reads MNHNS; CDR2 reads SASEGT. For the CDR3, the DNA is TGTGCCAGCAGTGAAGCGAGGGGCCAGCCCCAGCATTTT. It encodes CASSEARGQPQHF.

This clonotype has more than one count but fewer than ten. V is TRBV14 and J is TRBJ2-7; weak D call: TRBD1 (7 bases). This CDR3 spans 14 amino acids. Per the germline V gene, CDR1 is SGHDN and CDR2 is FVKESK. Deletions cut 1 base from V and 5 bases from J, with 12 bases between. CDR3 bases: TGTGCCAGCAGCCAAGCCAGGGGGAGGAACGAGCAGTACTTC. Its translation: CASSQARGRNEQYF.

The gene calls are TRBV20-1 and TRBJ2-5; TRBD2 aligns across 12 bases. Germline V gene sequence: CDR1 DFQATT, CDR2 SNEGSKA (reference sequence). The CDR3 totals 19 residues. Trimming took 1 base from V and 2 from J; bases not matched to a gene: 14. The CDR3, as DNA: TGCAGTGCTAGAGTTCCCCTCCGGACTAGCGGGGATCCTCAAGAGACCCAGTACTTC. This translates into CSARVPLRTSGDPQETQYF.

In this sample, this clonotype turned up a few times. This chain links TRBV20-1 with TRBJ2-3; 9 bases match TRBD2. The CDR3 spans 17 residues. CDR1 DFQATT and CDR2 SNEGSKA come from the germline V gene (reference sequence). Trimming cost V 3 bases and J 4 bases; bases outside gene matches: 14. In DNA, the CDR3 is TGCAGTGCTAGGAGACCTCTTAGCGGGAGAAGCGCAGATACGCAGTATTTT. Protein product: CSARRPLSGRSADTQYF.

There are a few counts of this clonotype. V is TRBV28 and J is TRBJ2-1; tentative D call: TRBD2 (7 bases). The V and J ends lost 9 bases and 4 bases respectively, with 22 bases between them. Germline V gene lookup returns CDR1 MDHEN and CDR2 SYDVKM. The length of the CDR3 is 16 residues. The CDR3 spells CASRSLRGREYNEQFF. CDR3 DNA sequence: TGTGCCAGTAGGTCCCTCCGGGGGCGGGAGTACAATGAGCAGTTCTTC.

The chain uses TRBV20-1 and TRBJ1-6; D possibly corresponds to TRBD1 (6 bases). This CDR3 has 14 residues. Trimming shortened V by 4 bases and J by 4 bases, and 11 bases separated the two germline ends. Germline values: CDR1 DFQATT, CDR2 SNEGSKA (reference sequence). The CDR3 DNA follows: TGCAGTGCTACCCGACAGGTTTATAATTCACCCCTCCACTTT. Amino acids: CSATRQVYNSPLHF.

This chain links TRBV5-8 with TRBJ2-2; TRBD2 aligns across 9 bases. The V and J ends lost 6 bases and 0 bases, in that order; junction bases with no gene match: 12. The CDR3 contains 18 residues. Germline assignment: CDR1 SGHTS and CDR2 YDEGEE. The CDR3, as DNA: TGTGCCAGCAACCAGCGGCTAGCGGGAATCGCGAACACCGGGGAGCTGTTTTTT. Its translation: CASNQRLAGIANTGELFF.

Ten or more counts support this clonotype. This chain connects TRBV2 to TRBJ2-2; no definite D call. CDR1 and CDR2 from the germline V gene are SNHLY and FYNNEI. CDR3 length equals 15 residues. V was cut by 1 base and J by 2 bases, with 8 bases left in between. This CDR3 is CASSEEGPNTGELFF. The CDR3 DNA reads TGTGCCAGCAGTGAAGAGGGCCCTAACACCGGGGAGCTGTTTTTT.

This clonotype was counted only a few times. Sequence at one end of the junction differs from germline and may be a read error. This chain links TRBV4-1 with TRBJ1-1, with TRBD1 as a possible D gene (6 bases). CDR1 is MGHRA and CDR2 is YSYEKL in the germline V gene. The CDR3 loop spans 13 amino acids. CDR3 in amino acids: CASSQVGGPEAFF. The CDR3 DNA reads TGTGCCAGCAGCCAAGTGGGGGGCCCTGAAGCTTTCTTT.

The J gene is TRBJ1-5, the V gene TRBV5-6, with unresolved D. Germline values: CDR1 SGHDT, CDR2 YYEEEE. CDR3 length: 15 amino acids. Trimming left V 2 bases short and J 3 bases short, with 12 bases between. Here the CDR3 DNA reads TGTGCCAGCAGCTTACGAGGACGGTACAATCAGCCCCAGCATTTT. Protein sequence: CASSLRGRYNQPQHF.

This clonotype was counted a single time. The rearrangement joins TRBV4-1 to TRBJ2-4, with TRBD2 matching over 7 bases. TRBJ2-5 explains the end of the DNA better; the J call may be wrong. The germline V gene encodes CDR1 MGHRA and CDR2 YSYEKL. CDR3 length: 16 residues. CDR3 loop: CASSQAGRGMQETQYF. Written as DNA, the CDR3 is TGCGCCAGCAGCCAAGCGGGGCGGGGGATGCAAGAGACCCAGTACTTC.

This chain links TRBV2 with TRBJ2-3; no clear D. The CDR3 loop spans 14 amino acids. Germline-derived CDR1 and CDR2 are SNHLY and FYNNEI. Trimming pared 1 base from V and 6 bases from J, leaving 11 bases between. CDR3 sequence reads: CASSEGQAADTQYF. The DNA of the CDR3 is TGTGCCAGCAGTGAAGGCCAGGCGGCGGATACGCAGTATTTT.

This clonotype was detected a few times. This sequence joins TRBV6-5 and TRBJ2-2; 8 bases are shared with TRBD1. The length of the CDR3 is 19 residues. The V gene's germline CDR1 is MNHEY and CDR2 SVGAGI. Trimming at V came to 3 bases and at J to 1 base, leaving 13 bases not matched to a gene. CDR3 in amino acids: CASSYPRTGRSENTGELFF. The CDR3 DNA sequence: TGTGCCAGCAGTTATCCCCGGACAGGGAGGTCTGAGAACACCGGGGAGCTGTTTTTT.

This chain links TRBV5-1 with TRBJ2-5; D not resolved. Germline CDR1 and CDR2: SGHRS and YFSETQ. There are 14 residues in the CDR3. V was pared by 0 bases and J by 3 bases, with 9 bases between. This CDR3 reads CASSLARPKETQYF. For the CDR3, the DNA is TGCGCCAGCAGCTTGGCCAGACCGAAAGAGACCCAGTACTTC.

The rearrangement uses TRBV12-3 or TRBV12-4 and TRBJ2-7, with 11 nucleotides matching TRBD1. The J call may be in error: the DNA end matches TRBJ2-5 better. This CDR3 comprises 16 residues. CDR3 coding DNA: TGTGCCAGCAGTTTGGGGACAGGGGGATCCGGGGAGACCCAGTACTTC. It encodes CASSLGTGGSGETQYF.

This clonotype showed up just a few times. The rearrangement links TRBV2 to TRBJ2-3; no clear D gene. Germline lookup yields CDR1 SNHLY and CDR2 FYNNEI. The CDR3 totals 13 residues. V lost 4 bases to trimming and J lost 1 base, with 6 bases between them. DNA of the CDR3: TGTGCCAGCAGTGTCATTCGCACAGATACGCAGTATTTT. Translation gives CASSVIRTDTQYF.

This clonotype was counted between two and nine times. This clone may be a read error of a much larger clone one base away. This chain uses TRBV20-1 with TRBJ1-5; D unresolved. Per germline, CDR1 DFQATT and CDR2 SNEGSKA (reference sequence). Deletions cut 5 bases from V and 5 bases from J, with 13 bases between. The CDR3 totals 13 residues. CDR3 in DNA: TGCAGTGCTGGAGGCGGCCGAGATCAGCCCCAGCATTTT. Its protein is CSAGGGRDQPQHF.

The chain uses TRBV29-1 and TRBJ2-5, with 7 nucleotides matching TRBD2. The germline CDR1 and CDR2 sequences are SQVTM and ANQGSEA. Trimming cost V 4 bases and J 0 bases; bases outside gene matches: 11. This CDR3 has 16 residues. This CDR3 is CSVVGGEILYQETQYF. CDR3 sequence (DNA): TGCAGCGTTGTTGGGGGGGAAATACTGTACCAAGAGACCCAGTACTTC. The variable domain in full, completed from reference TRBV29-1 and TRBJ2-5, reads SAVISQKPSRDICQRGTSLTIQCQVDSQVTMMFWYRQQPGQSLTLIATANQGSEATYESGFVIDKFPISRPNLTFSTLTVSNMSPEDSSIYLCSVVGGEILYQETQYFGPGTRLLVL.

This clonotype was detected only a few times. J is TRBJ2-5 and V is TRBV5-1; a weak D match, TRBD2 (5 bases). The CDR3 is made up of 13 amino acids. CDR1 is SGHRS and CDR2 is YFSETQ in the germline V gene. Trimming removed 4 bases at V and 11 bases at J, with 18 bases between. The CDR3 DNA reads TGCGCCAGCAGCCCGACGAACCGGGATGAGCAGTACTTC. Its protein is CASSPTNRDEQYF.

About this clonotype: A much larger clone differs by one base, so this may be a read error. The J gene is TRBJ1-4, the V gene TRBV12-3 or TRBV12-4; 8 bases map to TRBD1. CDR3 length equals 15 residues. The CDR3 sequence is CAGSSGGAGKEKLFF. The CDR3 DNA reads as TGTGCCGGCAGTTCAGGGGGCGCAGGGAAGGAAAAACTGTTTTTT.

This clonotype was recorded only once. This rearrangement joins TRBV5-1 to TRBJ2-1, with 12 bases aligning to TRBD2. With V trimmed by 4 bases and J by 2 bases, 4 bases remained unmatched. Germline V gene lookup returns CDR1 SGHRS and CDR2 YFSETQ. This CDR3 is 16 amino acids long. CDR3 sequence (DNA): TGCGCCAGCAGCGCTCTAGCGGGGGGGCCCTACAATGAGCAGTTCTTC. This codes for CASSALAGGPYNEQFF.

This clonotype has just a few counts. V gene TRBV20-1 combines with J gene TRBJ1-1; D is uncertain. The ends were cut back, 0 bases at V and 4 bases at J, with 15 bases in the middle. The CDR3 is 15 residues long. Germline lookup yields CDR1 DFQATT and CDR2 SNEGSKA (reference sequence). The CDR3 reads CSARDLRVLGTEAFF. The CDR3 coding sequence is TGCAGTGCTAGAGATCTCCGGGTTTTGGGCACTGAAGCTTTCTTT.

The chain couples TRBV28 to TRBJ2-5; TRBD2 aligns across 7 bases. The better agreement between TRBJ2-7 and the DNA end casts doubt on the J call. Germline V gives CDR1 MDHEN, CDR2 SYDVKM. There are 13 residues in the CDR3. CDR3 DNA: TGTGCCAGCAGTTCCCTCGGGGGGTCCGAGCAGTACTTC. It yields the protein CASSSLGGSEQYF.

The chain joins TRBV27 to TRBJ2-5, with TRBD2 matching over 9 bases. V shed 4 bases and J 2 bases; nucleotides not matched to a gene: 5. This CDR3 comprises 15 residues. Germline V gene data show CDR1 as MNHEY and CDR2 as SMNVEV (reference sequence). The CDR3 coding sequence is TGTGCCAGCAGTTCACCCGGACTAGCGCAAGAGACCCAGTACTTC. This gives the protein CASSSPGLAQETQYF.

The V call is TRBV11-2, the J call TRBJ1-4, with 9 bases that match TRBD1. Germline CDR1 SGHAT, CDR2 FQNNGV. The CDR3 spans 18 residues. The V gene end was trimmed by 5 bases and the J gene end by 8 bases; junction bases not matched to a gene: 18. The CDR3 DNA reads TGTGCCAGCAGCACGCACAAGGGACAGGGTGGCGTTTGGGAAAAACTGTTTTTT. As protein: CASSTHKGQGGVWEKLFF.

In this sample, this clonotype turned up a few times. V gene TRBV7-2 combines with J gene TRBJ2-7; D is ambiguous. This CDR3 has 13 residues. V was trimmed by 5 bases and J by 5 bases, leaving 13 bases between them. The V gene's germline CDR1 is SGHTA and CDR2 FQGNSA. As DNA, the CDR3 is TGTGCCAGCAGCCTGGTCTCTACGAACGAGCAGTACTTC. Translated: CASSLVSTNEQYF.

This clonotype was seen a handful of times. This rearrangement joins TRBV4-1 to TRBJ2-7; perhaps TRBD1 as D (5 bases). V gave up 3 bases and J gave up 7 bases, with 22 bases separating them. The CDR3 length is 16 residues. CDR1 MGHRA and CDR2 YSYEKL come from the germline V gene. CDR3 in amino acids: CASSQPVKTAYNEQYF. CDR3 bases: TGCGCCAGCAGCCAGCCCGTTAAGACAGCTTACAATGAGCAGTACTTC.